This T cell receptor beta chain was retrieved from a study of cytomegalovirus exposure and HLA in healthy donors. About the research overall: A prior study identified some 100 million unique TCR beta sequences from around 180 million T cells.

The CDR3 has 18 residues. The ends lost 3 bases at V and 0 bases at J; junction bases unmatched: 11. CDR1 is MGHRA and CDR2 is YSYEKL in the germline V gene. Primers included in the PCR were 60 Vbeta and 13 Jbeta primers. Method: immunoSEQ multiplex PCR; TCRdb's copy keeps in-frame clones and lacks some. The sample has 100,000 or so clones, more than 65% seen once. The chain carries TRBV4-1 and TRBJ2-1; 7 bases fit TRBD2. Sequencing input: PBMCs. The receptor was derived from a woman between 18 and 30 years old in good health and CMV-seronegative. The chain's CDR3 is CASSHKGTTLGSYNEQFF. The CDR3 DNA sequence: TGCGCCAGCAGCCATAAAGGGACTACCTTAGGCTCCTACAATGAGCAGTTCTTC.